The entry below gives a single T cell receptor (beta chain) sequence along with its context. Its antigen is as yet unknown. This sample stems from a study of T cells in localized non-small cell lung cancer. V lost 5 bases and J 2 bases, leaving 13 bases between the germline ends. CDR3 length equals 15 residues. Germline CDR1 MNHEY, CDR2 SVGAGI. The repertoire was sequenced with immunoSEQ multiplex PCR; TCRdb's copy has only in-frame clones and lacks some. The sample consists of 30,000 or so clones, more than 85% of them appearing once. Notes on the study in general: Highest T cell clonality was seen in uninvolved adjacent lung, surpassing that measured in tumor. Median detection of top 100 tumor clones in adjacent lung was over 45 clones. Heterogeneity cannot be ruled out, as sequencing used one tumor region only.

The starting material was peripheral blood, obtained before any cancer treatment. The TCR comes from an older female donor with stage I lung adenocarcinoma. J is TRBJ1-5 and V is TRBV6-5; D not certain. In nucleotides, the CDR3 is TGTGCCAGCAGTCCGATTCGAACGGGCAATCAGCCCCAGCATTTT. It yields the protein CASSPIRTGNQPQHF.